The rows below give T cell receptor beta chains drawn from one sample of a study of blood T cell repertoires in COVID-19. Sequenced by immunoSEQ multiplex PCR; TCRdb stores in-frame clones only, minus some. There are almost 65,000 clones in the sample; roughly 88% occur only once, and 40% to 45% lies in the top ten. Sample: peripheral blood. The receptors were sampled from a woman aged 55-70 years with COVID-19, enrolled during active disease. Each CDR3 is given with its conserved first and last residue. D genes are given only for firm matches. Size is stated for part of the rows, as once, few or many counts, or as a class when the clone is expanded.

V	size	J	D	DNA	CDR3
TRBV7-2	NA	TRBJ1-2	NA	TGTGCCAGCAGCACGCCCCCCGACAGAATCTATGGCTACACCTTC	CASSTPPDRIYGYTF
TRBV7-9	NA	TRBJ2-7	TRBD1	TGTGCCAGCAGCTTAAGGGACAGTTACGAGCAGTACTTC	CASSLRDSYEQYF
TRBV7-9	NA	TRBJ1-1	NA	TGTGCCAGCAGGAGGAACCAGGGAAACCCTGAAGCTTTCTTT	CASRRNQGNPEAFF
TRBV6-5	NA	TRBJ1-2	NA	TGTGCCAGCGCTTCTACAGGGAAAAACTATGGCTACACCTTC	CASASTGKNYGYTF
TRBV2	NA	TRBJ2-3	NA	TGTGCCAGCAGTGATGGGCAGGCCGGTACGCAGTATTTT	CASSDGQAGTQYF
TRBV19	NA	TRBJ1-5	NA	TGTGCCAGTAGTCCCTATTCAAATAGCAATCAGCCCCAGCATTTT	CASSPYSNSNQPQHF
TRBV5-6	NA	TRBJ2-7	NA	TGTGCCAGCAGCTTTGGCAGGGGAGAAGTCTACGAGCAGTACTTC	CASSFGRGEVYEQYF
TRBV7-9	few	TRBJ2-7	TRBD2	TGTGCCAGCAGCTCGACTAGCGGGAAGGGTTCCTACGAGCAGTACTTC	CASSSTSGKGSYEQYF
TRBV7-9	NA	TRBJ2-7	NA	TGTGCCAGCAGCCCAACCGGGGATTGGGACGAGCAGTACTTC	CASSPTGDWDEQYF
TRBV12-5	NA	TRBJ2-1	TRBD2	TGTGCTAGTGGTTTCCTGACTTTAGCGGGAGGGGGCAATGAGCAGTTCTTC	CASGFLTLAGGGNEQFF
TRBV28	NA	TRBJ2-2	NA	TGTGCCAGCAGTTTATTCCAGGGGTCGAACACCGGGGAGCTGTTTTTT	CASSLFQGSNTGELFF
TRBV7-2	NA	TRBJ2-7	NA	TGTGCCAGCAGCTTAGGGTCTTTAGGGGGATACGAGCAGTACTTC	CASSLGSLGGYEQYF
TRBV11-3	NA	TRBJ1-1	NA	TGTGCCAGCAGCTTCCGGGGACAGAACACTGAAGCTTTCTTT	CASSFRGQNTEAFF
TRBV13	NA	TRBJ2-7	NA	TGTGCCAGCAGCCCCCGGACACCCCCCGGGCAGCAGTACTTC	CASSPRTPPGQQYF
TRBV4-3	NA	TRBJ2-2	NA	TGCGCCAGCAGCCAAGATACAGGGAACACCGGGGAGCTGTTTTTT	CASSQDTGNTGELFF
TRBV20-1	NA	TRBJ2-5	NA	TGCAGTGCTTATGCCCAGTGGACCCAGTACTTC	CSAYAQWTQYF
TRBV6-5	NA	TRBJ1-1	NA	TGTGCCAGCAGAGGCGGGACTTCGAGGAGGGATGCTTTCTTT	CASRGGTSRRDAFF
TRBV7-2	NA	TRBJ1-2	NA	TGTGCCAGCAGCCTCGCGGGCGGCCGGGAAGGCTACACCTTC	CASSLAGGREGYTF
TRBV19	NA	TRBJ2-1	TRBD2	TGTGCCAGTCGTAAGGGACTAGCGGGGTACAATGAGCAGTTCTTC	CASRKGLAGYNEQFF
TRBV4-1	few	TRBJ1-4	NA	TGCGCCAGCAGCCAAGATACCGCGGGCAATTTAAATGAAAAACTGTTTTTT	CASSQDTAGNLNEKLFF
TRBV29-1	once	TRBJ2-1	NA	TGCAGCGTTGATAGGGGAAGCAACAATGAGCAGTTCTTC	CSVDRGSNNEQFF
TRBV19	once	TRBJ1-2	NA	TGTGCCAGTAGTATAGATGCTCGTCCAGTAAACACTAACTATGGCTACACCTTC	CASSIDARPVNTNYGYTF
TRBV11-3	NA	TRBJ2-5	NA	TGTGCCAGCAGCTCACGGACAGACCAAGAGACCCAGTACTTC	CASSSRTDQETQYF
TRBV7-9	NA	TRBJ1-5	NA	TGTGCCAGCAGCTGGGAGGGGGGTCAGCCCCAGCATTTT	CASSWEGGQPQHF
TRBV5-1	NA	TRBJ2-5	NA	TGCGCCAGCAGCTTCACTGGAGGCCCACAAGAGACCCAGTACTTC	CASSFTGGPQETQYF
TRBV28	NA	TRBJ1-2	NA	TGTGCCAGCAGCTCTACACAGGGATACTATGGCTACACCTTC	CASSSTQGYYGYTF
TRBV7-9	few	TRBJ2-7	NA	TGTGCCACGGAGGGGACGGCCTACGAGCAGTACTTC	CATEGTAYEQYF
TRBV6-5	NA	TRBJ2-7	NA	TGTGCCAGCAGTTACACGGGGGAGCAGTACTTC	CASSYTGEQYF
TRBV10-3	NA	TRBJ2-3	NA	TGTGCCACCCAAGCGGGTTTGCTCACAGATACGCAGTATTTT	CATQAGLLTDTQYF
TRBV30	NA	TRBJ2-7	TRBD1	TGTGCCTGGAGTCGGGGACAGGGTTACGAGCAGTACTTC	CAWSRGQGYEQYF